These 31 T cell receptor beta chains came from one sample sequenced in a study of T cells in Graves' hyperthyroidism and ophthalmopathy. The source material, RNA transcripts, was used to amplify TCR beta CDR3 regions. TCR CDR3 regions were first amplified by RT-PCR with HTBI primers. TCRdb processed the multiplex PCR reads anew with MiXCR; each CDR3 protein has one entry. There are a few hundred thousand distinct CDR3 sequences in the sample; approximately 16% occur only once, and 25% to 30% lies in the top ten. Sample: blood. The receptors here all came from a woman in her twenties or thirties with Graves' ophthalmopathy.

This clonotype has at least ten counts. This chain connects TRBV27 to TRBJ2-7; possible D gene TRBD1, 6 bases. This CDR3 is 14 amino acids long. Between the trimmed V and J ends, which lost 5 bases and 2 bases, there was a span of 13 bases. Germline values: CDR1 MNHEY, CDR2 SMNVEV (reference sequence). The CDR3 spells CASSIQTGPYEQYF. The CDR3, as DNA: TGTGCCAGCAGTATCCAGACAGGACCCTACGAGCAGTACTTC.

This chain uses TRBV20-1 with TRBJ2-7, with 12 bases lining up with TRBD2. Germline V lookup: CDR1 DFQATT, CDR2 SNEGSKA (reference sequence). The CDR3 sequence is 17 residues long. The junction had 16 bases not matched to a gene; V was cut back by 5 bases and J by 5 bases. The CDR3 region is CSASGAVTSGSVNEQYF. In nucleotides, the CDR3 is TGCAGTGCTTCAGGGGCAGTGACTAGCGGGAGCGTAAACGAGCAGTACTTC.

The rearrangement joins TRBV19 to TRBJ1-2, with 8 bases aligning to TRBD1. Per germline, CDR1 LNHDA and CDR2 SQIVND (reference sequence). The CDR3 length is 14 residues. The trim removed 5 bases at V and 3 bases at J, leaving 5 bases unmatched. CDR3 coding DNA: TGTGCCAGTAGTTCAGGGGGCCTCGACTATGGCTACACCTTC. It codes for CASSSGGLDYGYTF. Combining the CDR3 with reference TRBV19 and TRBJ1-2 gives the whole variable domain DGGITQSPKYLFRKEGQNVTLSCEQNLNHDAMYWYRQDPGQGLRLIYYSQIVNDFQKGDIAEGYSVSREKKESFPLTVTSAQKNPTAFYLCASSSGGLDYGYTFGSGTRLTVV.

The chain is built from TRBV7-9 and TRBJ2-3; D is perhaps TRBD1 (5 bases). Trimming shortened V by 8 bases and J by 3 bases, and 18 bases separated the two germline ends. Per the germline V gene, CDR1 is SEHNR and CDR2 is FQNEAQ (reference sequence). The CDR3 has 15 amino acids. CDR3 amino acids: CASLLGAYVTDTQYF. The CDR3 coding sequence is TGTGCCAGCCTCCTTGGGGCGTATGTGACAGATACGCAGTATTTT.

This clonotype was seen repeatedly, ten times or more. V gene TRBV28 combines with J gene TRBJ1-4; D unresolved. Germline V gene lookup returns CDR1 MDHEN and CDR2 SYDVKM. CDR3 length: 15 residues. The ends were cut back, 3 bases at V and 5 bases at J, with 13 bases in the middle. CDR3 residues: CASSFRSGENEKLFF. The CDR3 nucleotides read TGTGCCAGCAGTTTTCGGAGCGGGGAGAATGAAAAACTGTTTTTT.

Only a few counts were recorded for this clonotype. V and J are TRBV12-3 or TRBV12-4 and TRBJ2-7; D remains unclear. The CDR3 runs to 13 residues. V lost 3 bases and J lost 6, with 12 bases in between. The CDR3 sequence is CASSFSALGEQYF. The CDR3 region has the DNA TGTGCCAGCAGTTTTTCTGCTCTAGGCGAGCAGTACTTC.

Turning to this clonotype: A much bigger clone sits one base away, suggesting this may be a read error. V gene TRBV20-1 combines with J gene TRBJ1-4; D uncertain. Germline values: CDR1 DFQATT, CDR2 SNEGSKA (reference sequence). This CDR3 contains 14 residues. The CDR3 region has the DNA TGCAGTGCTTCCCCAGTGGCAGCCGCTGAAAAACTGTCTTTT. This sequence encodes CSASPVAAAEKLSF.

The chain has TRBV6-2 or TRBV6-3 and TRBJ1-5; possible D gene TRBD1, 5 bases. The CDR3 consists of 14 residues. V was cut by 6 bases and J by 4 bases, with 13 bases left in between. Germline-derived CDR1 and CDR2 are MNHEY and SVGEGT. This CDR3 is CASSHRGLNQPQHF. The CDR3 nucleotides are TGTGCCAGCAGCCACCGGGGCCTAAATCAGCCCCAGCATTTT.

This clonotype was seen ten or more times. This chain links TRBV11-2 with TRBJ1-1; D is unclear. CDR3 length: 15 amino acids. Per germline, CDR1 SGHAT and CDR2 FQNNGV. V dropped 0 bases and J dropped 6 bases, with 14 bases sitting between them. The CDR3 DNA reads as TGTGCCAGCAGCTTAGATAGGGCCGGGGTCGCTGAAGCTTTCTTT. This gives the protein CASSLDRAGVAEAFF.

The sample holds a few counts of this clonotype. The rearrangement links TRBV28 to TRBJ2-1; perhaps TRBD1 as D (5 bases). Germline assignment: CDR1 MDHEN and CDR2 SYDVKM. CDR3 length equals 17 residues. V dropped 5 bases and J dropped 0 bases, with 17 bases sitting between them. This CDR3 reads CASSPWGPVSSYNEQFF. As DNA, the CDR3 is TGTGCCAGCAGTCCTTGGGGCCCCGTGAGCTCCTACAATGAGCAGTTCTTC.

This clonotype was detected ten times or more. The CDR3 sequence is CAIGGLQETQYF. The DNA of the CDR3 is TGTGCCATCGGGGGGCTTCAAGAGACCCAGTACTTC. The V call is TRBV10-3, the J call TRBJ2-5; the D gene could be TRBD1 or TRBD2 (6 bases each). The CDR3 has 12 residues. Trimming took 8 bases from V and 2 from J, leaving 9 bases between them. Germline V CDR1 and CDR2: ENHRY, SYGVKD.

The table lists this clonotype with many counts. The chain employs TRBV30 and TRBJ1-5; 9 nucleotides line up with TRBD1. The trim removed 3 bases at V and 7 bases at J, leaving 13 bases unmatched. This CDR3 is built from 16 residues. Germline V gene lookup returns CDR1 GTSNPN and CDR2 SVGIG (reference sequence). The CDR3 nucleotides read TGTGCCTGGAGCCCGGGACAGGGAGGGATTAGGCAGCCCCAGCATTTT. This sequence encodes CAWSPGQGGIRQPQHF.

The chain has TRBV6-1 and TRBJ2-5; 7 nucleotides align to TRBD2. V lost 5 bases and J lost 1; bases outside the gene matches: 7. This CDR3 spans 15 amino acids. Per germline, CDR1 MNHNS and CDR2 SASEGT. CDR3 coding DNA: TGTGCCAGCAGTCCGGGACTATCTGTCCAAGAGACCCAGTACTTC. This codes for CASSPGLSVQETQYF.

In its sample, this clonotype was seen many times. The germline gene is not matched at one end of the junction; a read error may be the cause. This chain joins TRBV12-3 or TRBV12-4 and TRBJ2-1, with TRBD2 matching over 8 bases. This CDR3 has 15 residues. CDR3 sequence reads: CASSIASGQHNEQFF. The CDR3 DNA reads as TGTGCCAGCAGTATAGCTAGCGGGCAGCACAATGAGCAGTTCTTC.

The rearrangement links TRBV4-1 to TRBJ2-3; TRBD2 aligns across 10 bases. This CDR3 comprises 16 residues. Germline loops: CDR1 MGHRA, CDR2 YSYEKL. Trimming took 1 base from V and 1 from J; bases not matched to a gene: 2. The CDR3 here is CASSQVGTSGTDTQYF. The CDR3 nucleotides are TGCGCCAGCAGCCAAGTGGGGACTAGCGGCACAGATACGCAGTATTTT.

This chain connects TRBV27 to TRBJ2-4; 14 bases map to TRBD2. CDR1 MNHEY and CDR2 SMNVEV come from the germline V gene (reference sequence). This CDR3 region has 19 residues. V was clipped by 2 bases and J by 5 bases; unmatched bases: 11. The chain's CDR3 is CASSLTPPGLAGGQNIQYF. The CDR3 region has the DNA TGTGCCAGCAGTTTAACCCCCCCAGGACTAGCGGGAGGTCAAAACATTCAGTACTTC.

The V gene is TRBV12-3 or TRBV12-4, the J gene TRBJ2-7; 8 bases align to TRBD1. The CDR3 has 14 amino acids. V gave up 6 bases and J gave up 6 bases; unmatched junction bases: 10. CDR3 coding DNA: TGTGCCAGCAGCCCCCCGGACAGGGATTCCGAGCAGTACTTC. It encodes CASSPPDRDSEQYF.

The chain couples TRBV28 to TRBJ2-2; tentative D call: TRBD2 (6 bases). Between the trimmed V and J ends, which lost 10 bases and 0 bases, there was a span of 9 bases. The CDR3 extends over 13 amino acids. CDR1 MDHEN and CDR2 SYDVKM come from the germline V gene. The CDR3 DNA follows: TGTGCCACGGGACTTACGAACACCGGGGAGCTGTTTTTT. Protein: CATGLTNTGELFF.

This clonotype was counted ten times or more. CDR3 loop: CASSPPATGTGPYGYTF. As DNA, the CDR3 is TGTGCCAGCTCACCACCGGCTACCGGGACAGGACCTTATGGCTACACCTTC. The gene calls are TRBV18 and TRBJ1-2; 8 bases map to TRBD1. The CDR3 is 17 amino acids. In germline, CDR1 is KGHSH, CDR2 LQKENI. V lost 0 bases to trimming and J lost 5 bases; unmatched junction nucleotides: 11.

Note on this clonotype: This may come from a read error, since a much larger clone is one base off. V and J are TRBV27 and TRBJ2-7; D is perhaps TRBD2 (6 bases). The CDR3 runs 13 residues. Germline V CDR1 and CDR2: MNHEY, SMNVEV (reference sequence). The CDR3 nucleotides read TGTGCCAGCAGCTTCAGCCCGAGTCGGGAGCGGTACTTC. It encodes CASSFSPSRERYF.

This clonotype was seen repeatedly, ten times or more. The CDR3 DNA sequence: TGTGCCAGCAGCTACCAGGGGGGCGAGCAGTACTTC. It encodes CASSYQGGEQYF. The chain links TRBV7-2 to TRBJ2-7; perhaps TRBD1 as D (7 bases). The germline V and J ends were trimmed by 4 bases and 6 bases, with 10 bases remaining between them. This CDR3 has 12 residues. Per the germline V gene, CDR1 is SGHTA and CDR2 is FQGNSA. The full variable domain, with the rest looked up from reference TRBV7-2 and TRBJ2-7, is GAGVSQSPSNKVTEKGKDVELRCDPISGHTALYWYRQSLGQGLEFLIYFQGNSAPDKSGLPSDRFSAERTGGSVSTLTIQRTQQEDSAVYLCASSYQGGEQYFGPGTRLTVT.

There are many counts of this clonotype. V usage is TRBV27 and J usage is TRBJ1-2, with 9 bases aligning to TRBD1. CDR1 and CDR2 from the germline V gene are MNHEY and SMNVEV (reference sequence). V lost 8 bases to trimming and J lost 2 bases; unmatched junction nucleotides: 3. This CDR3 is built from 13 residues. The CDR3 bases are TGTGCCAGCTCCGGGACAGGGAACTATGGCTACACCTTC. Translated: CASSGTGNYGYTF.

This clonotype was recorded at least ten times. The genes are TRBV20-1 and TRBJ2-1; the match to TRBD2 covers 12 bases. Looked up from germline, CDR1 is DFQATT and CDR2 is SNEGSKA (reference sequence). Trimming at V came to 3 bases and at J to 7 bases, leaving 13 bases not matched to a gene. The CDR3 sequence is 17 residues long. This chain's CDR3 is CSARGSRGLAGTNEQFF. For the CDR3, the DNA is TGCAGTGCTAGGGGATCGCGAGGACTAGCGGGAACTAATGAGCAGTTCTTC.

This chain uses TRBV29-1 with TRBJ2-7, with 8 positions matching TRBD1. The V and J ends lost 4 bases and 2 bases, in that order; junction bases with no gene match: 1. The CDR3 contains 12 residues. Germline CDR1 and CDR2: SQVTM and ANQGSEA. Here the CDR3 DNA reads TGCAGCGTTGCGACAGGGGCCTACGAGCAGTACTTC. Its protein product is CSVATGAYEQYF.

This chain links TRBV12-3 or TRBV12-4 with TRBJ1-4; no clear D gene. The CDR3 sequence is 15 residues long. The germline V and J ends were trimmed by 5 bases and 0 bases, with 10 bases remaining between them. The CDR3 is CASSVGRTTNEKLFF. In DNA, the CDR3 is TGTGCCAGCAGTGTCGGACGAACAACTAATGAAAAACTGTTTTTT.

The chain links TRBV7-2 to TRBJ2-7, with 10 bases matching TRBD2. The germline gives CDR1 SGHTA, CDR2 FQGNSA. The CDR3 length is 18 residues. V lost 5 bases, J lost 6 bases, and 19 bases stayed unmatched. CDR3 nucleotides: TGTGCCAGCAGCCCGGCCCCCCTAGCGGGAGCCACATTCTTCGAGCAGTACTTC. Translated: CASSPAPLAGATFFEQYF.

In DNA form, the CDR3 reads TGTGCCAGCTCACCTCGAGTTGGGCAAGAGACCCAGTACTTC. This sequence encodes CASSPRVGQETQYF. This chain joins TRBV18 and TRBJ2-5; D unresolved. V was pared by 3 bases and J by 2 bases, with 10 bases between. The length of the CDR3 is 14 residues. Germline V gene data show CDR1 as KGHSH and CDR2 as LQKENI. Using reference TRBV18 and TRBJ2-5 for the parts outside the CDR3, the full variable domain is NAGVMQNPRHLVRRRGQEARLRCSPMKGHSHVYWYRQLPEEGLKFMVYLQKENIIDESGMPKERFSAEFPKEGPSILRIQQVVRGDSAAYFCASSPRVGQETQYFGPGTRLLVL.

This CDR3 reads CSAARSGGVWGANVLTF. The CDR3 coding sequence is TGCAGTGCTGCCCGGTCAGGGGGTGTGTGGGGGGCCAACGTCCTGACTTTC. The rearrangement uses TRBV20-1 and TRBJ2-6; 7 bases fit TRBD1. CDR1 is DFQATT, CDR2 SNEGSKA, per germline (reference sequence). Trimming removed 5 bases from V and 4 bases from J; junction bases left unmatched: 14. The length of the CDR3 is 17 residues.

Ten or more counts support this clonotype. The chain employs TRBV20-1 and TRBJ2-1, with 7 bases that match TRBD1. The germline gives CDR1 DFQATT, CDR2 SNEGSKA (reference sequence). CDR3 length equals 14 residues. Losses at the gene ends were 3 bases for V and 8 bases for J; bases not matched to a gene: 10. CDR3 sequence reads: CSASRTGRLDEQFF. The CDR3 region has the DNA TGCAGTGCTAGCAGGACAGGTCGGTTGGATGAGCAGTTCTTC.

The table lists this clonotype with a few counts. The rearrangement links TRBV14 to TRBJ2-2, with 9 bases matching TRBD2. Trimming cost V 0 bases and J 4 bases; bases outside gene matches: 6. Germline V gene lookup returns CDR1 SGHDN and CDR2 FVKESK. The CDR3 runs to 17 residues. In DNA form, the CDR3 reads TGTGCCAGCAGCCAAGAGAGTAGCGGGAGTGTCACCGGGGAGCTGTTTTTT. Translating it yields CASSQESSGSVTGELFF.

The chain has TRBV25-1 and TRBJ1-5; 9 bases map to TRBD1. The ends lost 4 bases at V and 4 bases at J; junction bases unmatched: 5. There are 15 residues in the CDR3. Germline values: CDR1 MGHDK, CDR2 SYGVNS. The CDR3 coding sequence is TGTGCCAGCAGTGCGGACAGGGGCTCTAATCAGCCCCAGCATTTT. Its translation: CASSADRGSNQPQHF.